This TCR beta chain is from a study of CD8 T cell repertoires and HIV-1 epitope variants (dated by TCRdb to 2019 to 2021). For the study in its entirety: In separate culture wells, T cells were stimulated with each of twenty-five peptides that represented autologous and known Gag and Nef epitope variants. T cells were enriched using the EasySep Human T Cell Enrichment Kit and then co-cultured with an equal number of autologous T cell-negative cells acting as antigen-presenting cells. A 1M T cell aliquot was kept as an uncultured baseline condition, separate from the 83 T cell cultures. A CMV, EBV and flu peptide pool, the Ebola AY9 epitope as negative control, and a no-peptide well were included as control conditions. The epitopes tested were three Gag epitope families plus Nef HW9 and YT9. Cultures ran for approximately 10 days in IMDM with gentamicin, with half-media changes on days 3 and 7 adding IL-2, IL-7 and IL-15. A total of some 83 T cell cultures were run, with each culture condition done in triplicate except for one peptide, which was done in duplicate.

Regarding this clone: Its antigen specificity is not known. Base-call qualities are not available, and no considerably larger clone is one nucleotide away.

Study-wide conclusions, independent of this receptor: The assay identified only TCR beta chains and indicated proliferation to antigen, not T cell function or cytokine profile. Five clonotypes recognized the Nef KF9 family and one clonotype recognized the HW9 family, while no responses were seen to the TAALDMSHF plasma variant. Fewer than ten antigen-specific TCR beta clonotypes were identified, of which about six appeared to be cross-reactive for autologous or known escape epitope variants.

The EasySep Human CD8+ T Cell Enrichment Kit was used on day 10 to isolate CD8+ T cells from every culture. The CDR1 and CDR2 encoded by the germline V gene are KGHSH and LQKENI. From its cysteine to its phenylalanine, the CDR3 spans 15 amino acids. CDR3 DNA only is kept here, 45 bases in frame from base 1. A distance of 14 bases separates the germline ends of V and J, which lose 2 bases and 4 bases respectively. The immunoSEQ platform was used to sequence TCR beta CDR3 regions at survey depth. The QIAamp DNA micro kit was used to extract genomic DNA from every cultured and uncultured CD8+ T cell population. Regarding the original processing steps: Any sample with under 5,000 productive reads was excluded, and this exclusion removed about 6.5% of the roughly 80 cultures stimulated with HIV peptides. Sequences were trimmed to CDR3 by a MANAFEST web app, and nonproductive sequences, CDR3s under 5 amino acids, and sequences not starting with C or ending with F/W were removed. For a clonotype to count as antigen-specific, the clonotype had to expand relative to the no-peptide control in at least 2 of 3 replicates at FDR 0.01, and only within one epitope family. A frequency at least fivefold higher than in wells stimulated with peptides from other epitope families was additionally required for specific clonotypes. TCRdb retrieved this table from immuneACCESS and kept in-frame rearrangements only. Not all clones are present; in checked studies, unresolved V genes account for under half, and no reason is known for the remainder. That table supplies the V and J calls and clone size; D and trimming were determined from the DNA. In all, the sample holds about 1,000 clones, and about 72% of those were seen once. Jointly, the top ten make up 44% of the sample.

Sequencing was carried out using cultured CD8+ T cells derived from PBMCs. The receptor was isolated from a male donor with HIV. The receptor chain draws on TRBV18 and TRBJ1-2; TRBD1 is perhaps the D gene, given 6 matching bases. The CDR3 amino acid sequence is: CASSPNSGEGYGYTF. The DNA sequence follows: TGTGCCAGCTCACCAAATTCAGGGGAGGGCTATGGCTACACCTTC.